The 7 T cell receptor beta chains below all came from one sample that was sequenced in a study of cytomegalovirus exposure and HLA in healthy donors. TCRdb's table, derived via immunoSEQ multiplex PCR, lists solely in-frame clones and lacks some. The sample carries 130,000 or so clones, approximately 90% recorded once. Specimen: PBMCs. These receptors were taken from a woman in her twenties or thirties in good health and CMV-seropositive.

The chain has TRBV28 and TRBJ2-7; 7 bases match TRBD2. V lost 4 bases to trimming and J lost 3 bases; unmatched junction nucleotides: 12. The CDR3 totals 16 residues. Germline V lookup: CDR1 MDHEN, CDR2 SYDVKM. The CDR3 bases are TGTGCCAGCAGTTCCATTGGGAGGGTTAAGAGCTACGAGCAGTACTTC. It specifies CASSSIGRVKSYEQYF.

This clone came up once. J is TRBJ2-5 and V is TRBV6-6, with D possibly being TRBD2 (6 bases). Germline V gives CDR1 MNHNY, CDR2 SVGAGI (reference sequence). The CDR3 length is 12 residues. V gave up 6 bases and J gave up 2 bases, with 7 bases separating them. Here the CDR3 DNA reads TGTGCCAGCAGGGGGACTCAAGAGACCCAGTACTTC. It encodes CASRGTQETQYF.

The V and J genes are TRBV7-8 and TRBJ2-7, with TRBD1 as a possible D gene (6 bases). Trimming pared 0 bases from V and 6 bases from J, leaving 9 bases between. The CDR3 has 13 amino acids. Germline V gene data show CDR1 as SGHVS and CDR2 as FQNEAQ. This CDR3 is CASSLARGSEQYF. CDR3 bases: TGTGCCAGCAGCTTAGCAAGGGGGAGCGAGCAGTACTTC.

V and J are TRBV29-1 and TRBJ2-2; D gene unclear. The CDR3 is 13 amino acids. Looked up from germline, CDR1 is SQVTM and CDR2 is ANQGSEA. Here the CDR3 DNA reads TGCACCGAAGGCTCCCCGGGCACCGGGGAGCTGTTTTTT. Residues: CTEGSPGTGELFF.

The rearrangement uses TRBV14 and TRBJ2-1, with 15 bases that match TRBD2. CDR3 length: 18 amino acids. V was pared by 4 bases and J by 5 bases, with 9 bases of the junction left unmatched. Germline CDR1 SGHDN, CDR2 FVKESK. The CDR3 bases are TGTGCCAGCAGCCTCCGGACTAGCGGGAGGGCTGGGGACAATGAGCAGTTCTTC. Translation: CASSLRTSGRAGDNEQFF.

This clone has only one observation. CDR3 coding DNA: TGTGCCAGCAGTTTGCTCCTCGTACGGGACAGGACTCACACCGGGGAGCTGTTTTTT. Translation gives CASSLLLVRDRTHTGELFF. The rearrangement joins TRBV28 to TRBJ2-2; 8 bases fit TRBD1. The CDR3 spans 19 residues. V lost 3 bases, J lost 3 bases, and 15 bases stayed unmatched. CDR1 and CDR2 from the germline V gene are MDHEN and SYDVKM.

The V and J genes are TRBV27 and TRBJ2-3; D gene ambiguous. V was trimmed by 3 bases and J by 1 base, leaving 8 bases between them. The length of the CDR3 is 14 residues. The germline V gene encodes CDR1 MNHEY and CDR2 SMNVEV (reference sequence). CDR3 bases: TGTGCCAGCAGTTTTTTGAGAGGCACAGATACGCAGTATTTT. Amino acid sequence: CASSFLRGTDTQYF.